This TCR beta chain derives from a study of a mutant IDH1 vaccine in newly diagnosed glioma. About the research overall: Earlier treatment was radiotherapy, temozolomide, or both, with most getting both.

Overall study findings and caveats: Patients showed vaccine-induced immune responses at a rate of 80% to 95%.

Measured with immunoSEQ multiplex PCR; TCRdb has only the in-frame clones, and not every one. Among tens of thousands of clones listed, more than 80% were seen once. In the case of this clone: The antigen remains unidentified.

As to time point: week 35, safety follow-up. The content of each vaccine dose was 300 ug of mutant IDH1 20-mer peptide, and topical imiquimod accompanied it. Patients were given eight vaccinations, scheduled in weeks 1, 3, 5, 7, 11, 15, 19 and 23. The donors' diagnosis was new WHO grade 3 or 4 astrocytoma that was IDH1-mutant and ATRX-lost. The V gene end was trimmed by 5 bases and the J gene end by 3 bases; junction bases not matched to a gene: 5. The CDR3 extends over 14 amino acids. CDR1 and CDR2 from the germline V gene are LGHNT and FRNRAP. This TCR came from a man aged 40-49 years with glioma. The chain combines TRBV12-5 with TRBJ2-5; 8 nucleotides agree with TRBD1. This specimen consisted of PBMCs, obtained from a glioma patient whose treatment included an IDH1 peptide vaccine. The CDR3 spells CASGVGTGKETQYF. DNA for the CDR3: TGTGCTAGTGGTGTCGGGACAGGTAAAGAGACCCAGTACTTC.